This T cell receptor beta chain came from a study of cytomegalovirus exposure and HLA in healthy donors. Study-level findings and limits: Common viral pathogens seemed to be connected with several of the most significant clusters, according to a later analysis. Later on, an analysis tied 15,000 to 20,000 TCR beta sequences to HLA alleles at 0.05 false discovery rate. Some V segments could not be told apart, so they were left out, TRBV6-2 and TRBV6-3 among them. The authors enumerated 180 or so TCR beta chains as linked to cytomegalovirus.

Details on this clone: The antigen is undetermined.

The PCR had 60 Vbeta and 13 Jbeta primers. Profiled with immunoSEQ multiplex PCR; TCRdb holds only in-frame clones, not every one. Of about 200,000 clones listed, almost 80% are singletons. The V segment lost 7 bases and the J segment 0 bases; nucleotides outside the gene matches: 4. CDR1 and CDR2 (germline): SGDLS, YYNGEE. CDR3 length: 14 residues. This rearrangement joins TRBV9 to TRBJ1-5; the match to TRBD1 covers 7 bases. Sequenced input: PBMCs. This receptor was obtained from a male donor in good health and CMV-seronegative. CDR3 protein: CASSGGSSNQPQHF. The CDR3 DNA is TGTGCCAGCTCAGGGGGTAGTAGCAATCAGCCCCAGCATTTT.